This TCR beta chain is drawn from a study of shared clonotypes between healthy human individuals. Overall study results and limits: Clonotypes that were shared across a handful of donors made up around 5% of naive CD4 clonotypes. Having only a few donors restricted how much genetic and exposure-history diversity was captured. Naive subsets usually exceeded memory subsets in estimated richness.

As regards this clone: What it binds is unknown.

Generated by immunoSEQ multiplex PCR, the TCRdb table keeps only in-frame clones and is missing some. The repertoire holds over 950,000 clones, with roughly 77% as singletons. Naive CD4+ cells were CD45RA-selected; the remaining cells were memory. The CDR3 totals 12 residues. The germline V gene has CDR1 SGHKS and CDR2 YYEKEE (reference sequence). V lost 4 bases, J lost 8 bases, and 4 bases stayed unmatched. The sample was memory CD4+ T cells from PBMCs. Subset: CD45RA-negative fraction. The TCR originated in a man aged 18 to 30 in good health. Some clones in this sample may be carry-over from other donors' samples. The rearrangement joins TRBV5-5 to TRBJ1-2, with 8 bases that match TRBD1. DNA for the CDR3: TGTGCCAGCAGCGGACAGGGCATCGGCTACACCTTC. It codes for CASSGQGIGYTF.